Sequencing of this T cell receptor beta chain was carried out in a study of T cells in Graves' hyperthyroidism and ophthalmopathy. Amplified TCR beta CDR3 regions came from RNA transcripts. Carried out on the TCR CDR3, a first-round RT-PCR used the HTBI primer set. TCRdb independently ran MiXCR on the multiplex PCR reads; one entry per CDR3 protein. The repertoire holds around 300,000 distinct CDR3 sequences, with less than 30% as singletons. CDR1 DFQATT and CDR2 SNEGSKA come from the germline V gene (reference sequence). The CDR3 extends over 12 amino acids. The V gene end was trimmed by 6 bases and the J gene end by 3 bases; junction bases not matched to a gene: 3.

The chain uses TRBV20-1 and TRBJ1-2; 8 bases line up with TRBD1. Sequencing was performed on blood. The clonotype originates from a man aged 35-49 years with Graves' hyperthyroidism that later progressed to Graves' ophthalmopathy. The CDR3 loop is CSAETGDYGYTF. In DNA form, the CDR3 reads TGCAGTGCCGAGACAGGGGACTATGGCTACACCTTC.